The T cell receptor beta chain under discussion was sequenced for a study of breast tumors, draining lymph nodes, adjacent tissues. General observations from the study: Tumor repertoires ranked between lymph nodes and nontumor tissue in diversity, with V and J gene preferences.

TCRdb reprocessed the multiplex PCR reads via MiXCR and lists one record per CDR3 protein. The table lists 200,000 to 300,000 distinct CDR3 sequences, around 31% of them singletons. This CDR3 contains 14 residues. The germline gives CDR1 SGHRS, CDR2 YFSETQ. The junction had 4 bases not matched to a gene; V was cut back by 2 bases and J by 5 bases. The lymph nodes were axillary draining lymph nodes from breast cancer patients. This clonotype has ten or more counts. Its specificity is not known. The TCR originated in a female donor with breast cancer. Some clones in this sample may be carry-over from other donors' samples. The specimen was axillary lymph node tissue. The chain joins TRBV5-1 to TRBJ2-5; 9 positions agree with TRBD2. CDR3 region: CASSFSGSEETQYF. CDR3 in DNA: TGCGCCAGCAGCTTTAGCGGGAGTGAGGAGACCCAGTACTTC.